A selection of T cell receptor beta chains follows, all from one sample in a study of T cell repertoires in cytomegalovirus infection. MiXCR, run by TCRdb on the reads, gives a single entry per CDR3 protein. The sample has around 320,000 distinct CDR3 sequences, roughly 9.5% seen once. The source material was PBMCs. Receptors originate from a human donor in good health (CMV status not recorded). Some clones in this sample may be carry-over from other donors' samples. CDR3s include the opening cysteine and the closing phenylalanine or tryptophan.

J: TRBJ2-5; V: TRBV7-2; CDR3: CASSRSTSGGASETQYF
J: TRBJ2-1; V: TRBV5-6; CDR3: CASTPRGRPYNEQFF
J: TRBJ1-6; V: TRBV10-3; CDR3: CAISADTSYNSPLHF
J: TRBJ2-1; V: TRBV6-2/TRBV6-3; CDR3: CASSRAGGSDEQFF
J: TRBJ1-5; V: TRBV28; CDR3: CASWGQNWQPQHF
J: TRBJ2-3; V: TRBV24-1; CDR3: CATSDPTSGGGTDTQYF
J: TRBJ2-5; V: TRBV7-2; CDR3: CASSLGTGGAKTQYF
J: TRBJ2-1; V: TRBV20-1; CDR3: CSADRGKGGYNEQFF
J: TRBJ2-1; V: TRBV30; CDR3: CAWQGVGEQFF
J: TRBJ1-5; V: TRBV18; CDR3: CASSPGGDNQPQHF
J: TRBJ2-7; V: TRBV7-9; CDR3: CASSPQPGQWSYEQYF
J: TRBJ1-1; V: TRBV12-3/TRBV12-4; CDR3: CASSFRGQRNTEAFF
J: TRBJ2-4; V: TRBV19; CDR3: CASSMALAKNIQYF
J: TRBJ1-2; V: TRBV6-1; CDR3: CASKEGPKDYTF
J: TRBJ2-1; V: TRBV9; CDR3: CASSVDPYPNEQFF
J: TRBJ1-5; V: TRBV12-3/TRBV12-4; CDR3: CASSLRDRPNHHQPQHF
J: TRBJ1-5; V: TRBV7-2; CDR3: CASSLAASSNQPQHF
J: TRBJ2-1; V: TRBV7-4; CDR3: CASSFRTGALDNEQFF
J: TRBJ1-4; V: TRBV30; CDR3: CAWEQGSGEKLFF
J: TRBJ2-7; V: TRBV12-3/TRBV12-4; CDR3: CASRGGLSPYEQYF
J: TRBJ2-7; V: TRBV6-5; CDR3: CASRTTLGPAYEQYF
J: TRBJ1-1; V: TRBV6-2/TRBV6-3; CDR3: CASRKERQGRTEAFF
J: TRBJ1-1; V: TRBV20-1; CDR3: CSALLLLNTEAFF
J: TRBJ1-1; V: TRBV12-3/TRBV12-4; CDR3: CASSQRSTATMNTEAFF
J: TRBJ2-1; V: TRBV4-1; CDR3: CATSGRLSYNEQFF
J: TRBJ2-1; V: TRBV4-2; CDR3: CASSQDPSGSEFF
J: TRBJ2-2; V: TRBV7-8; CDR3: CASSLKAEAGELFF
J: TRBJ2-5; V: TRBV10-3; CDR3: CAISEEGGPNQETQYF
J: TRBJ1-6; V: TRBV12-3/TRBV12-4; CDR3: CASRTGQGARTYNSPLHF
J: TRBJ1-2; V: TRBV25-1; CDR3: CASSELTTEGYTF
J: TRBJ1-2; V: TRBV7-2; CDR3: CASSSPTGTGAGYTF
J: TRBJ2-5; V: TRBV7-6; CDR3: CASSKQETQYF
J: TRBJ2-1; V: TRBV20-1; CDR3: CSAIDRGNEQFF
J: TRBJ2-1; V: TRBV12-3/TRBV12-4; CDR3: CASSLRAGGPSSNEQFF
J: TRBJ2-5; V: TRBV7-9; CDR3: CASSPRTLVITQYF
J: TRBJ2-2; V: TRBV12-3/TRBV12-4; CDR3: CATREDSRESGELFF
J: TRBJ2-7; V: TRBV7-8; CDR3: CASSLGGGADEQYF
J: TRBJ2-1; V: TRBV19; CDR3: CASSIESGRSYNEQFF
J: TRBJ1-1; V: TRBV6-2/TRBV6-3; CDR3: CASIKTSGNTEAFF
J: TRBJ1-6; V: TRBV4-1; CDR3: CASSQESGAYNSPLHF
J: TRBJ2-7; V: TRBV6-2/TRBV6-3; CDR3: CASSRRGRGNYEQYF
J: TRBJ1-3; V: TRBV28; CDR3: CASSPFTRGTGNTIYF
J: TRBJ2-1; V: TRBV7-8; CDR3: CASSFLDLYNEQFF
J: TRBJ1-2; V: TRBV12-3/TRBV12-4; CDR3: CASKAAPDGYTF
J: TRBJ1-5; V: TRBV7-2; CDR3: CASSLQGPLFSYTQNQPQHF
J: TRBJ2-5; V: TRBV6-5; CDR3: CASVAGQALQETQYF
J: TRBJ2-1; V: TRBV7-2; CDR3: CASSNDRGGEQFF
J: TRBJ2-3; V: TRBV11-1; CDR3: CASSKRAGADTQYF
J: TRBJ2-1; V: TRBV11-2; CDR3: CASSRDRGHEQFF
J: TRBJ2-1; V: TRBV7-2; CDR3: CASSLSDSSYNEQFF
J: TRBJ2-2; V: TRBV12-5; CDR3: CASVPGGPETGELFF
J: TRBJ2-7; V: TRBV6-5; CDR3: CASSHTRDRGSEQYF
J: TRBJ2-1; V: TRBV27; CDR3: CASSPERRSSYNEQFF
J: TRBJ2-3; V: TRBV5-8; CDR3: CASISERGNTDTQYF
J: TRBJ2-7; V: TRBV4-3; CDR3: CASSQEVSESYEQYF
J: TRBJ2-7; V: TRBV20-1; CDR3: CSATATSGRGYEQYF
J: TRBJ2-1; V: TRBV12-3/TRBV12-4; CDR3: CASSFGGAGSRNEQFF
J: TRBJ2-5; V: TRBV30; CDR3: CAWSRDIGFSETQYF
J: TRBJ1-5; V: TRBV20-1; CDR3: CSARDPDGLRQPQHF
J: TRBJ2-7; V: TRBV7-2; CDR3: CASSLPPGTYEQYF